This T cell receptor beta chain was sequenced during a study of prognosis after radiotherapy for stage I lung cancer. The TCR beta CDR3 region was amplified from genomic DNA, with two rounds of multiplex PCR being used for the amplification. The first round of PCR was done with primers that matched each TRBV and TRBJ gene. TCRdb re-called the multiplex PCR reads with MiXCR, one entry per CDR3 protein. The table has 45,000 to 60,000 distinct CDR3 sequences, approximately 35% seen once. This clonotype was observed many times. Germline loops: CDR1 MNHNS, CDR2 SASEGT. Losses at the gene ends were 5 bases for V and 4 bases for J; bases not matched to a gene: 7. The CDR3 covers 15 residues.

The sequence was collected from a donor aged 50 or older with non-small cell lung cancer. Here the sequenced sample was PBMCs, taken before or after stereotactic body radiation therapy (not recorded which). The rearrangement links TRBV6-1 to TRBJ1-4; 7 bases agree with TRBD1. Here the CDR3 reads CASSKGQARNEKLFF. DNA for the CDR3: TGTGCCAGCAGTAAAGGACAGGCGCGTAATGAAAAACTGTTTTTT.